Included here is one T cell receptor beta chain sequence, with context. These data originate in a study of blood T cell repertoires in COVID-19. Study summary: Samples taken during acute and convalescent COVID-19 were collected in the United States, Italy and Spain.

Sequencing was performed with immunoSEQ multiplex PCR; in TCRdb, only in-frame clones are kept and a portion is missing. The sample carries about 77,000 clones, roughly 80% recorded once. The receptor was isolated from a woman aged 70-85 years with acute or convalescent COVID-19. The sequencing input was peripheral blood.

CDR3 sequence: CASSTGGNTGELFF. The CDR3 bases are TGTGCCAGCAGTACGGGGGGGAACACCGGGGAGCTGTTTTTT. The gene calls are TRBV3-1 (or the pseudogene TRBV3-2) and TRBJ2-2; 7 bases line up with TRBD2. In germline, CDR1 is LGHDT, CDR2 YNNKEL (reference sequence). V lost 6 bases to trimming and J lost 1 base; unmatched junction nucleotides: 2. This CDR3 is built from 14 residues.